These 10 T cell receptor beta chains were sequenced from one sample in a study of OX40 agonist ivuxolimab in advanced cancers. Profiled with immunoSEQ multiplex PCR; TCRdb holds only in-frame clones, not every one. The data contain nearly 95,000 clones, around 94% of them singletons. Here the sequenced sample was CD4+ or CD8+ T cells sorted from blood, taken in a trial of the OX40 agonist ivuxolimab. The receptors shown here come from an adult with an advanced solid tumor such as melanoma, head and neck, liver or kidney cancer.

The gene calls are TRBV27 and TRBJ2-3; the match to TRBD2 covers 13 bases. V dropped 1 base and J dropped 5; count of bases not matched to a gene: 12. Per germline, CDR1 MNHEY and CDR2 SMNVEV (reference sequence). The CDR3 is 19 residues long. In DNA form, the CDR3 reads TGTGCCAGCAGTTTATTCTCCACTAGCGGGGGGGCCGGGGGAGATACGCAGTATTTT. Amino acids: CASSLFSTSGGAGGDTQYF.

The CDR3 DNA sequence: TGTGCCAGCAGTTTAGGGGGGCGCAAAACCAGTGGCTCCTATAATTCACCCCTCCACTTT. Its translation: CASSLGGRKTSGSYNSPLHF. This chain links TRBV28 with TRBJ1-6; TRBD1 is a possible D gene (6 bases). Germline values: CDR1 MDHEN, CDR2 SYDVKM. This CDR3 comprises 20 residues. V shed 2 bases and J shed 0 bases, with 20 bases lying between them.

The CDR3 loop reads CASSESLNTEAFF. CDR3 in DNA: TGTGCCAGCAGTGAAAGTCTGAACACTGAAGCTTTCTTT. The chain has TRBV6-1 and TRBJ1-1; no definite D call. CDR1 and CDR2 (germline): MNHNS, SASEGT. This CDR3 spans 13 amino acids. Trimming stripped 2 bases from V and 0 bases from J, with 4 bases between.

This chain joins TRBV4-3 and TRBJ1-3, with TRBD1 matching 8 bases. CDR3 length: 17 residues. Looked up from germline, CDR1 is LGHNA and CDR2 is YSLEER. V lost 1 base and J lost 0; bases outside the gene matches: 5. The CDR3 nucleotides are TGCGCCAGCAGCCAAGGGACAGGGCCTAGCTCTGGAAACACCATATATTTT. Protein product: CASSQGTGPSSGNTIYF.

The CDR3 spells CASSQFRTVPPHSNQPQHF. The CDR3 nucleotides are TGCGCCAGCAGTCAATTCCGGACAGTCCCTCCTCATAGCAATCAGCCCCAGCATTTT. This chain uses TRBV23-1 with TRBJ1-5; D perhaps matches TRBD1 (6 bases). TRBV23-1 carries the ORF label, with uncertain function. This CDR3 spans 19 amino acids. Deletions cut 1 base from V and 0 bases from J, with 19 bases between.

The genes are TRBV6-6 and TRBJ1-1; D is perhaps TRBD1 (6 bases). CDR1 is MNHNY, CDR2 SVGAGI, per germline (reference sequence). The length of the CDR3 is 14 residues. V was pared by 2 bases and J by 4 bases, with 11 bases between. In DNA form, the CDR3 reads TGTGCCAGCAGTTACGGGGGGCCTAGCACTGAAGCTTTCTTT. Translated: CASSYGGPSTEAFF.

This sequence joins TRBV11-3 and TRBJ2-1; tentative D call: TRBD1 (6 bases). This CDR3 spans 15 amino acids. Germline CDR1 and CDR2: SGHNT and YENEEA. V was trimmed by 2 bases and J by 1 base, leaving 9 bases between them. CDR3 protein: CASSLKGDSYNEQFF. Written as DNA, the CDR3 is TGTGCCAGCAGCTTAAAGGGGGATTCCTACAATGAGCAGTTCTTC.

V is TRBV5-7 and J is TRBJ2-1; 9 bases are a match to TRBD2. TRBV5-7 is designated an ORF whose function remains uncertain. The CDR3 spans 17 residues. Trimming removed 1 base from V and 4 bases from J; junction bases left unmatched: 9. The CDR3 sequence: CASSLYVCGGDYNEQFF. The CDR3, as DNA: TGTGCCAGCAGCTTGTATGTCTGCGGGGGGGATTACAATGAGCAGTTCTTC.

The chain combines TRBV13 with TRBJ2-5; TRBD2 might be the D (7 bases). Germline CDR1 PRHDT, CDR2 FYEKMQ (reference sequence). Trimming shortened V by 0 bases and J by 4 bases, and 15 bases separated the two germline ends. The CDR3 has 16 residues. CDR3 region: CASSLGDSGTLETQYF. The CDR3 coding sequence is TGTGCCAGCAGCTTAGGGGACAGCGGGACGTTAGAGACCCAGTACTTC.

This chain links TRBV9 with TRBJ1-2; D call uncertain. Trimming pared 3 bases from V and 7 bases from J, leaving 13 bases between. Germline CDR1 is SGDLS and CDR2 is YYNGEE. The length of the CDR3 is 13 residues. The CDR3, as DNA: TGTGCCAGCAGCGACCATACGCGGAGTGGCTACACCTTC. Protein sequence: CASSDHTRSGYTF.